This T cell receptor (beta chain) was retrieved from a study of OX40 agonist ivuxolimab in advanced cancers. TCRdb's copy holds only in-frame clones and misses some; the assay was immunoSEQ multiplex PCR. The sample lists about 110,000 clones, 80% to 95% occurring once. CDR3 length: 14 residues. V was trimmed by 5 bases and J by 4 bases, leaving 12 bases between them. Germline-derived CDR1 and CDR2 are WNHNN and SYGVQD (reference sequence). The source material was CD4+ or CD8+ T cells sorted from blood, sampled in a trial of the OX40 agonist ivuxolimab. The V and J genes are TRBV10-1 and TRBJ1-3; D may be TRBD1 (6 bases). The clonotype comes from an adult with an advanced solid tumor such as melanoma, head and neck, liver or kidney cancer. CDR3 nucleotide sequence: TGCGCCAGCAGTTCGGGGGCTATCGGAAACACCATATATTTT. Amino acid sequence: CASSSGAIGNTIYF.